The next 3 T cell receptor beta chains were all read from a single sample in a study of human T cells and chemical hapten exposure (dated by TCRdb to the early 2020s). The library was generated by 5' RACE. Sequencing used an Illumina MiSeq. TCRdb trimmed public reads at Q25 via fastp, called clones via MiXCR and kept in-frame beta chains. Rows matching on CDR3 protein sequence are summarized as one entry with the most common DNA and genes. The sample data list about 140,000 distinct CDR3 sequences, and around 4% of these were observed just once. Over 1.1% of the sample belongs to the ten largest clones. Total RNA was extracted from unfractionated whole blood collected in Tempus Blood RNA tubes. The receptors were gathered from a female donor in good health.

This clonotype was seen ten or more times. The chain uses TRBV18 and TRBJ1-1, with D unclear. The germline CDR1 and CDR2 sequences are KGHSH and LQKENI. The CDR3 has 14 amino acids. V was shortened by 1 base and J by 1 base, with 7 bases between the two germline ends. The chain's CDR3 is CASSPLSENTEAFF. The CDR3 DNA reads as TGTGCCAGCTCACCACTATCTGAGAACACTGAAGCTTTCTTT. The complete variable domain, with remaining parts taken from reference TRBV18 and TRBJ1-1, reads NAGVMQNPRHLVRRRGQEARLRCSPMKGHSHVYWYRQLPEEGLKFMVYLQKENIIDESGMPKERFSAEFPKEGPSILRIQQVVRGDSAAYFCASSPLSENTEAFFGQGTRLTVV.

Many counts were recorded for this clonotype. V gene TRBV29-1 combines with J gene TRBJ2-1, with D possibly TRBD2 on 6 matching bases. The CDR3 is 16 amino acids. The germline gives CDR1 SQVTM, CDR2 ANQGSEA. The ends were cut back, 5 bases at V and 9 bases at J, with 26 bases in the middle. The CDR3 sequence is CSVHPSGHPRVGEQFF. The CDR3 DNA sequence: TGCAGCGTTCACCCAAGCGGGCACCCTAGGGTCGGTGAGCAGTTCTTC.

This clonotype was detected ten times or more. The chain combines TRBV12-3 or TRBV12-4 with TRBJ1-1; maybe TRBD1 (6 bases). Trimming shortened V by 11 bases and J by 1 base, and 14 bases separated the two germline ends. This CDR3 contains 13 residues. This chain's CDR3 is CAGGSRGNTEAFF. The CDR3 DNA reads TGTGCCGGGGGGTCCAGGGGGAACACTGAAGCTTTCTTT.